This TCR beta chain appears in the sequencing data of a study of T cell repertoires in cytomegalovirus infection. Across the study: Well-studied HLA-B-restricted CMV epitopes were used in the study alongside recently identified HLA-C-restricted ones. Study-wide results and caveats: In two of eight donors, the top clonotype was HLA-C-restricted CMV-specific.

This clonotype was recorded a few times. Antigen: not known. With 0 bases removed from V and 5 bases from J, the gap between germline ends came to 4 bases. The CDR3 has 13 residues. TCRdb re-called the reads with MiXCR, one entry per CDR3 protein. The sample shows roughly 570,000 distinct CDR3 sequences, approximately 40% of them seen only once. The receptor comes from a human donor in good health (CMV status not recorded). Some clones in this sample may be carry-over from other donors' samples. The chain has TRBV12-3 or TRBV12-4 and TRBJ1-4; unclear D gene. Sample: cultured PBMCs, taken from culture after CMV antigen stimulation. The CDR3 here is CASSLAFNEKLFF. The CDR3 DNA sequence: TGTGCCAGCAGTTTAGCGTTCAATGAAAAACTGTTTTTT.